This is a list of T cell receptor beta chains from one sample in a study of blood T cell repertoires in COVID-19. Assay: immunoSEQ multiplex PCR; the TCRdb copy retains only in-frame clones and omits some. This table holds approximately 190,000 clones, about 88% found once. What was sequenced was peripheral blood. These receptors came from a man in his thirties or forties with active or convalescent COVID-19. The CDR3 runs from the conserved cysteine through the conserved F or W. The D gene is left open where the match is weak. Some rows have no size entry. The others give once, few or many, or a class for an expanded clone.

d_call clone_size j_call v_call cdr3_length cdr3_aa cdr3_nt
NA NA TRBJ2-6 TRBV6-1 15 CASSEPGSGANVPTF TGTGCCAGCAGTGAACCGGGCTCTGGGGCCAACGTCCCGACTTTC
NA once TRBJ1-4 TRBV12-5 15 CASGLEKGVWEKLFF TGTGCTAGTGGTTTGGAAAAGGGGGTGTGGGAAAAACTGTTTTTT
NA NA TRBJ2-7 TRBV10-1 15 CASSESRGTSYEQYF TGCGCCAGCAGTGAGTCCAGGGGGACTTCCTACGAGCAGTACTTC
NA NA TRBJ2-5 TRBV15 14 CATSRGDSQETQYF TGTGCCACCAGCAGAGGCGACAGTCAAGAGACCCAGTACTTC
NA NA TRBJ1-5 TRBV18 13 CASSPGSSQAQHF TGTGCCAGCTCACCCGGCAGTTCCCAGGCCCAGCATTTT
NA once TRBJ2-7 TRBV4-1 15 CASSQVRDNIYEQYF TGCGCCAGCAGCCAAGTCCGCGACAACATCTACGAGCAGTACTTC
NA NA TRBJ2-5 TRBV28 16 CASSLGGAGDQETQYF TGTGCCAGCAGTTTAGGGGGCGCGGGGGACCAAGAGACCCAGTACTTC
NA NA TRBJ2-6 TRBV7-9 15 CASSVRVTGANVLTF TGTGCCAGCAGCGTCAGGGTTACCGGGGCCAACGTCCTGACTTTC
NA NA TRBJ1-2 TRBV4-1 14 CASSPGDRSGGYTF TGCGCCAGCAGCCCCGGCGACAGATCTGGTGGCTACACCTTC
NA NA TRBJ2-7 TRBV5-1 14 CASSPVTGSYEQYF TGCGCCAGCAGCCCGGTGACAGGATCCTACGAGCAGTACTTC
NA NA TRBJ1-2 TRBV12-3/TRBV12-4 13 CASSPVTAYGYTF TGTGCCAGCAGTCCCGTGACAGCCTATGGCTACACCTTC
NA NA TRBJ2-2 TRBV13 13 CASSSQGGGELFF TGTGCCAGCAGCTCACAGGGCGGCGGGGAGCTGTTTTTT
NA NA TRBJ2-7 TRBV4-3 15 CASSPGVSSSYEQYF TGCGCCAGCAGCCCGGGAGTTTCAAGCTCCTACGAGCAGTACTTC
NA NA TRBJ2-7 TRBV14 18 CASSTGTSTRGGSYEQYF TGTGCCAGCAGCACCGGGACTTCCACCCGCGGCGGCTCCTACGAGCAGTACTTC
NA NA TRBJ2-5 TRBV9 15 CASSVGASTRETQYF TGTGCCAGCAGCGTAGGGGCTAGCACACGAGAGACCCAGTACTTC
TRBD1 NA TRBJ1-2 TRBV25-1 15 CASSDMTGGRNGYTF TGTGCCAGCAGTGACATGACAGGGGGCCGGAATGGCTACACCTTC
TRBD2 NA TRBJ2-5 TRBV6-6 14 CASRAGEKQETQYF TGTGCCAGCAGGGCGGGGGAGAAACAAGAGACCCAGTACTTC
TRBD1 NA TRBJ1-4 TRBV6-2/TRBV6-3 19 CASSYDDRGAASANEKLFF TGTGCCAGCAGTTACGACGACAGGGGCGCGGCGTCGGCTAATGAAAAACTGTTTTTT
TRBD1 NA TRBJ1-2 TRBV30 15 CALPAGTGGDYGYTF TGTGCCTTACCCGCCGGGACAGGGGGCGACTATGGCTACACCTTC
TRBD1 NA TRBJ1-2 TRBV19 14 CASSQTGTGYGYTF TGTGCCAGTAGCCAAACCGGGACAGGGTATGGCTACACCTTC
NA few TRBJ2-1 TRBV15 14 CATSRDQGWNEQFF TGTGCCACCAGCAGAGATCAGGGGTGGAATGAGCAGTTCTTC
NA NA TRBJ2-5 TRBV6-5 14 CASSFRDKRETQYF TGTGCCAGCAGTTTCCGGGACAAACGAGAGACCCAGTACTTC
NA NA TRBJ1-3 TRBV4-1 17 CASSLREGFVSGNTIYF TGCGCCAGCAGCCTGCGGGAGGGGTTCGTCTCTGGAAACACCATATATTTT
TRBD2 NA TRBJ2-1 TRBV6-5 14 CASKLAGGSHEQFF TGTGCCAGCAAACTAGCGGGAGGCTCCCATGAGCAGTTCTTC
NA NA TRBJ2-5 TRBV19 14 CASSRSRAGETQYF TGTGCCAGTAGCCGGAGTAGGGCGGGGGAGACCCAGTACTTC
NA NA TRBJ1-3 TRBV13 15 CASSAREFSGNTIYF TGTGCCAGCAGCGCCCGGGAGTTCTCTGGAAACACCATATATTTT
NA NA TRBJ1-2 TRBV9 15 CASSVKGVGNYGYTF TGTGCCAGCAGCGTCAAGGGAGTGGGTAACTATGGCTACACCTTC
NA NA TRBJ2-3 TRBV2 13 CAGGGTGTDTQYF TGTGCCGGGGGAGGTACTGGCACAGATACGCAGTATTTT
NA few TRBJ2-1 TRBV11-2 17 CASSLGLGDSRNNEQFF TGTGCCAGCAGCTTAGGGTTGGGGGACTCGAGGAACAATGAGCAGTTCTTC
NA NA TRBJ2-2 TRBV6-1 16 CASSDLGGTNTGELFF TGTGCCAGCAGTGATCTGGGAGGCACCAACACCGGGGAGCTGTTTTTT
NA NA TRBJ1-1 TRBV5-8 13 CASSLSVNTEAFF TGTGCCAGCAGCTTGTCAGTAAACACTGAAGCTTTCTTT
TRBD1 NA TRBJ1-1 TRBV19 17 CASSADGTGREDTEAFF TGTGCCAGTAGTGCCGACGGGACAGGGAGGGAAGACACTGAAGCTTTCTTT
NA NA TRBJ2-3 TRBV3-1/TRBV3-2 19 CASSQDPGKSGTSTDTQYF TGTGCCAGCAGCCAAGATCCCGGAAAAAGCGGCACTAGCACAGATACGCAGTATTTT